A few counts support the clone carrying this T cell receptor (beta chain). Its cognate antigen is unknown. As for time point: patch test 3, about 24 weeks after DPC sensitization. Treatment meaning: therapeutic diphenylcyclopropenone sensitization with weekly scalp DPC. Trimming pared 7 bases from V and 2 bases from J, leaving 9 bases between. The CDR3 extends over 13 amino acids. CDR1 is KGHDR, CDR2 SFDVKD, per germline. The record originates from a study of human T cells and chemical hapten exposure. About the study: Across its approximately 23 weeks, the study gave patients weekly diphenylcyclopropenone doses to the scalp. Study findings and constraints: TCRs exceeding 1 in 1000 frequency stayed unchanged with DPC sensitization.

TCRdb re-called the RACE reads with MiXCR, one entry per CDR3 protein. The table shows some 91,000 distinct CDR3 sequences, with around a quarter occurring only once. The TCR was taken from a man aged 35 to 55 with alopecia areata. Some clones in this sample may be carry-over from other donors' samples. This material consisted of whole blood, taken in connection with sensitization to the hapten diphenylcyclopropenone (DPC). The chain combines TRBV24-1 with TRBJ2-3; TRBD1 might be the D (6 bases). As DNA, the CDR3 is TGTGCCACCAGCAGGACAGCCACAGATACGCAGTATTTT. It is translated as CATSRTATDTQYF.